One sample yielded the 5 T cell receptor beta chains listed below, sequenced in a study of blood T cells in healthy people across ages (dated by TCRdb to between 2014 and 2017). Library construction relied on 5' RACE. TCRdb lists the instrument as Illumina HiSeq 2500. A second about 7 to 12 cycle PCR used a sample-barcoded 5' primer and a J-beta primer mix. TCRdb redid the processing of the public reads, applying fastp at Q25 and MiXCR, and retained in-frame beta chains. Here each entry gathers all rows of one CDR3 protein and keeps the most common genes and DNA. The sample data list under 1 million distinct CDR3 sequences, and 40% to 50% of these were observed just once. Around 18% of the sample rests with the top ten. The sequenced material came from blood. These receptor sequences come from a man aged 55 to 70 in good health.

This clonotype was detected a few times. The rearrangement joins TRBV21-1 to TRBJ2-5; no DNA check was done on the table's D call, TRBD2. TRBV21-1 is described as a pseudogene. The CDR3 has 19 amino acids. The CDR3 DNA sequence: TGTGCCAGCAGCAAAGTGGGACTAGCGGGGGGGCCTCTCCAAGAGACCCAGTACTTC. Its protein is CASSKVGLAGGPLQETQYF.

This clonotype showed up just a few times. The gene calls are TRBV5-1 and TRBJ1-2; 10 bases line up with TRBD1. The CDR3 spans 15 residues. Germline loops: CDR1 SGHRS, CDR2 YFSETQ. Unmatched junction bases numbered 4, after V lost 3 bases and J lost 2 bases. The CDR3 DNA reads TGCGCCAGCAGCTCATGGGGACAGGGGAACTATGGCTACACCTTC. This gives the protein CASSSWGQGNYGYTF.

The rearrangement joins TRBV5-5 to TRBJ2-3, with TRBD1 matching over 7 bases. The CDR3 totals 17 residues. V trimming: 3 bases; J trimming: 2 bases; junction bases outside the gene matches: 12. Germline V gives CDR1 SGHKS, CDR2 YYEKEE (reference sequence). The CDR3 here is CASSSEQGNIFTDTQYF. The DNA for the CDR3 is TGTGCCAGCAGCTCGGAACAGGGGAATATTTTCACAGATACGCAGTATTTT. The full variable domain, completed using reference TRBV5-5 and TRBJ2-3, is DAGVTQSPTHLIKTRGQQVTLRCSPISGHKSVSWYQQVLGQGPQFIFQYYEKEERGRGNFPDRFSARQFPNYSSELNVNALLLGDSALYLCASSSEQGNIFTDTQYFGPGTRLTVL.

The rearrangement uses TRBV24-1 and TRBJ1-6; D might be TRBD1 (6 bases). CDR1 is KGHDR and CDR2 is SFDVKD in the germline V gene. This CDR3 region has 17 residues. The V and J ends lost 0 bases and 7 bases respectively, with 15 bases between them. Here the CDR3 DNA reads TGTGCCACCAGTGATTTGTGTACAGGGTTTCCAAATTCACCCCTCCACTTT. Translated: CATSDLCTGFPNSPLHF.

The rearrangement links TRBV12-3 or TRBV12-4 to TRBJ2-1; weak D call: TRBD2 (6 bases). The CDR3 has 16 residues. Trimming removed 1 base from V and 2 bases from J, with 12 bases in between. The CDR3 sequence: CASSLGRVAAYNEQFF. CDR3 sequence (DNA): TGTGCCAGCAGTTTAGGGAGGGTAGCCGCCTACAATGAGCAGTTCTTC.